This T cell receptor beta chain is drawn from a study of Graves' ophthalmopathy and Graves' hyperthyroidism. Background on the study: Prior to any treatment, peripheral blood was collected at the time of initial diagnosis.

Per the germline V gene, CDR1 is SGHRS and CDR2 is YFSETQ. The CDR3 contains 15 residues. V was trimmed by 0 bases and J by 3 bases, leaving 12 bases between them. TCR beta CDR3 regions were amplified from RNA transcripts. HTBI primers were employed in first-round RT-PCR, then a second-round multiplex PCR followed. TCRdb reprocessed the multiplex PCR reads with MiXCR, giving one entry per CDR3 protein. The table lists almost 750,000 distinct CDR3 sequences, about 44% of them singletons, with 44% in the top ten. Exclusion covered patients with other autoimmune diseases or uncontrolled infections (as well as pregnancy or lactation). Symptoms, serum thyroxine and TRAb, thyroid ultrasound, and orbital computed tomography formed the diagnostic basis. Whole-study findings and limits: Blood shared most expanded thyroid clonotypes above 0.001 frequency.

This clonotype has more than one count but fewer than ten. Antigen: not known. The rearrangement joins TRBV5-1 to TRBJ1-1; no reliable D call. The specimen sequenced was peripheral blood. This TCR was recovered from an adult man with Graves' ophthalmopathy. The DNA for the CDR3 is TGCGCCAGCAGCTTGGCCAGGTTTCCGGACACTGAAGCTTTCTTT. The encoded protein is CASSLARFPDTEAFF.